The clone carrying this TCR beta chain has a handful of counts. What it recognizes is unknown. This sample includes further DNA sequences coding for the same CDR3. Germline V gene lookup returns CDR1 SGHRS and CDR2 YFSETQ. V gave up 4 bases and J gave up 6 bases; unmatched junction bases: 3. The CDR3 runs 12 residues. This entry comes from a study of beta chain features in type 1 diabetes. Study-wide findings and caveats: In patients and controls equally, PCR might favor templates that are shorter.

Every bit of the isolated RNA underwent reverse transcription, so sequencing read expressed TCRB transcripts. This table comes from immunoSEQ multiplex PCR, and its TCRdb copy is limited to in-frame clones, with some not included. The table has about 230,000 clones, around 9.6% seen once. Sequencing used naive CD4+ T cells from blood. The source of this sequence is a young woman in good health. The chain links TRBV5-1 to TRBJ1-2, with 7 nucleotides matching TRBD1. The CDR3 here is CASSPDRDGYTF. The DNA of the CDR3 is TGCGCCAGCAGCCCAGACAGGGATGGCTACACCTTC.